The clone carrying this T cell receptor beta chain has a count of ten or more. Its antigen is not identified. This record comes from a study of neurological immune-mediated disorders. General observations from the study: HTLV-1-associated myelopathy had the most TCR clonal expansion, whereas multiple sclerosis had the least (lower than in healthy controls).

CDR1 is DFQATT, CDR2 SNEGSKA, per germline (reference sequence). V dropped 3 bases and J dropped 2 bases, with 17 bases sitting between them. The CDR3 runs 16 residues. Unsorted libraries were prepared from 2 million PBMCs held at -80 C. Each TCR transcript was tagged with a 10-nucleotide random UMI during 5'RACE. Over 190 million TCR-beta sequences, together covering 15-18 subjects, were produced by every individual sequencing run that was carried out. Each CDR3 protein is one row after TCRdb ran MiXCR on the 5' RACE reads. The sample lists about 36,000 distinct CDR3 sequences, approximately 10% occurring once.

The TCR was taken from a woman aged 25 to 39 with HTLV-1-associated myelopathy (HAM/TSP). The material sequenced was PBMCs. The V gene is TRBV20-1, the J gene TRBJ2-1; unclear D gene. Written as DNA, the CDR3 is TGCAGTGCTAGGGTCCACGGGCTAGGAGCCTACAATGAGCAGTTCTTC. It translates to CSARVHGLGAYNEQFF.